A selection of T cell receptor beta chains follows, all from one sample in a study of cytomegalovirus exposure and HLA in healthy donors. Repertoires were generated with immunoSEQ multiplex PCR, while TCRdb's copy carries only in-frame clones and drops some. In the table there are 210,000 or so clones, 76% of which are singletons. Sample: PBMCs. The source of these receptors is a young man in good health and CMV-seronegative. Both conserved end residues are part of each CDR3. Each record gives: CDR3 length, J gene, clone size, V gene, D gene, CDR3 DNA, CDR3 protein. The D gene is left open where the match is weak. Size is stated for part of the rows, as once, few or many counts, or as a class when the clone is expanded.

>15|TRBJ2-2|NA|TRBV13|TRBD2
TGTGCCAGCAGCCTAGGACTAGCGGTGACCGGGGAGCTGTTTTTT
CASSLGLAVTGELFF
>13|TRBJ2-3|NA|TRBV28|NA
TGTGCCAGCAGTTTACTTGGCACAGATACGCAGTATTTT
CASSLLGTDTQYF
>12|TRBJ1-2|few|TRBV7-8|NA
TGTGCCAGCAGCCCAGGGGCGTTTGGCTACACCTTC
CASSPGAFGYTF
>15|TRBJ2-5|NA|TRBV7-3|TRBD2
TGTGCCAGCAGCTTAACAAGCGGGAGTAGGGAGACCCAGTACTTC
CASSLTSGSRETQYF
>17|TRBJ2-3|once|TRBV5-1|TRBD2
TGCGCCAGCAGCCCCATGCCCCCGGGAGGCGGTACAGATACGCAGTATTTT
CASSPMPPGGGTDTQYF
>15|TRBJ2-1|NA|TRBV7-2|NA
TGTGCCAGCAGCTTAGGTACAGGGGGGGTTTATGAGCAGTTCTTC
CASSLGTGGVYEQFF
>13|TRBJ1-2|NA|TRBV2|TRBD1
TGTGCCAGCACCCCGGGACAGGGGTATGGCTACACCTTC
CASTPGQGYGYTF
>12|TRBJ1-2|NA|TRBV7-9|TRBD1
TGTGCCAGCAGCTTAGCGGTCACGGACAGGGTTTTC
CASSLAVTDRVF
>16|TRBJ2-3|once|TRBV21-1|NA
TGTGCCAGCGGGACTGTTCTAGCGCGGGGCACAGATACGCAGTATTTT
CASGTVLARGTDTQYF
>14|TRBJ1-5|NA|TRBV28|NA
TGTGCCAGCTTTCACGCGGGGAGCAATCAGCCCCAGCATTTT
CASFHAGSNQPQHF
>12|TRBJ2-3|NA|TRBV18|NA
TGTGCCAGCTCACCATCCGGGGATACGCAGTATTTT
CASSPSGDTQYF
>15|TRBJ1-5|NA|TRBV28|TRBD1
TGTGCCAGCAGAGGACAGGGGGCAGGTAATCAGCCCCAGCATTTT
CASRGQGAGNQPQHF
>12|TRBJ2-7|few|TRBV2|NA
TGTGCCAGCAGTGAACAGGTCAACGAGCAGTACTTC
CASSEQVNEQYF
>14|TRBJ1-2|NA|TRBV7-9|NA
TGTGCCAGCAGCCCAACGACAGGCTACTATGGCTACACCTTC
CASSPTTGYYGYTF
>14|TRBJ2-1|NA|TRBV10-3|TRBD2
TGTGCCACCTTAGGGACTAGCGGGATCGGTGAGCAGTTCTTC
CATLGTSGIGEQFF
>17|TRBJ2-3|NA|TRBV7-9|TRBD2
TGTGCCAGCAGCTTAGCGGGGCTAGCGGGAGTGCTAGATACGCAGTATTTT
CASSLAGLAGVLDTQYF
>15|TRBJ1-1|once|TRBV7-8|TRBD1
TGTGCCAGCAGCTTAGACGGACAGGCCAACACTGAAGCTTTCTTT
CASSLDGQANTEAFF
>15|TRBJ2-7|NA|TRBV4-2|NA
TGTGCCAGCAGCCAAGACCCCTACAGATCCTACGAGCAGTACTTC
CASSQDPYRSYEQYF
>16|TRBJ2-3|NA|TRBV5-5|NA
TGTGCCAGCAGCTCCCGGGACAAGGGATCCACAGATACGCAGTATTTT
CASSSRDKGSTDTQYF
>12|TRBJ2-5|NA|TRBV7-9|NA
TGTGCCAGCAGCCCCCGCCAAGAGACCCAGTACTTC
CASSPRQETQYF
>14|TRBJ1-5|NA|TRBV29-1|TRBD1
TGCAGCGTCGATGGCGACAGGGGGCTTCAGCCCCAGCATTTT
CSVDGDRGLQPQHF
>12|TRBJ1-5|NA|TRBV27|NA
TGTGCCAGCAGTTCGGGCAATCAGCCCCAGCATTTT
CASSSGNQPQHF
>17|TRBJ2-3|few|TRBV7-9|TRBD2
TGTGCCAGCAGCTTGTCCTGGACTAGCGGGATTTCAGATACGCAGTATTTT
CASSLSWTSGISDTQYF
>15|TRBJ2-7|once|TRBV5-4|NA
TGTGCCAGCAGCTTGGTTACGATATCCCTACGCGAGCAGTACTTC
CASSLVTISLREQYF
>16|TRBJ2-6|few|TRBV15|NA
TGTGCCACCAGCAGAGATTTAGCCTCTGGGGCCAACGTCCTGACTTTC
CATSRDLASGANVLTF
>16|TRBJ2-5|few|TRBV7-2|NA
TGTGCCAGCAGCTTAGGTGGGAGGGGGGGGGCGGAGACCCAGTACTTC
CASSLGGRGGAETQYF
>14|TRBJ1-2|few|TRBV6-5|NA
TGTGCCAGCAGCCAAGACAGGAGGAGGACTGGCTACACCTTC
CASSQDRRRTGYTF
>15|TRBJ2-7|few|TRBV5-1|TRBD2
TGCGCCAGCAGCTTGGAGTCCAGCGGGGTTCGGGAGCAGTACTTC
CASSLESSGVREQYF
>17|TRBJ2-2|NA|TRBV5-1|TRBD2
TGCGCCAGCAGCTCGGAGGGAGGGGCAGCGAACACCGGGGAGCTGTTTTTT
CASSSEGGAANTGELFF
>14|TRBJ2-7|NA|TRBV5-6|TRBD2
TGTGCCAGCAGCTCCGGACTAGAATTCTACGAGCAGTACTTC
CASSSGLEFYEQYF
>12|TRBJ2-5|NA|TRBV5-6|NA
TGTGCCAGCAGCGCGTACCAAGAGACCCAGTACTTC
CASSAYQETQYF
>15|TRBJ2-7|NA|TRBV28|TRBD2
TGTGCCAGCAGCGATAGCGGGAGCAAAACTTACGAGCAGTACTTC
CASSDSGSKTYEQYF
>15|TRBJ2-7|NA|TRBV6-6|TRBD2
TGTGCCAGCAGCCCGTTCACTAGCGGGAATCGCGAGCAGTACTTC
CASSPFTSGNREQYF
>17|TRBJ1-2|NA|TRBV13|NA
TGTGCCAGCAGCTTAGGCCGGTTTGTGTCCGGGGAGGATGGCTACACCTTC
CASSLGRFVSGEDGYTF
>17|TRBJ2-3|NA|TRBV4-1|TRBD2
TGCGCCAGCAGCCAAGGCCGACTAGCGGGCGGCGGGGATACGCAGTATTTT
CASSQGRLAGGGDTQYF
>11|TRBJ1-4|NA|TRBV19|NA
TGTGCCAGTATTCAGAATGAAAAACTGTTTTTT
CASIQNEKLFF
>17|TRBJ2-6|NA|TRBV27|NA
TGTGCCAGCAGCCCCGGGACATATCTTTCTGGGGCCAACGTCCTGACTTTC
CASSPGTYLSGANVLTF
>17|TRBJ2-1|NA|TRBV10-1|TRBD2
TGCGCCAGCATACTCGGGACTAGCGGGAGGGCCTACAATGAGCAGTTCTTC
CASILGTSGRAYNEQFF
>15|TRBJ2-1|NA|TRBV6-5|TRBD2
TGTGCCAGCAGCCTCGGACTAGCGATCTACAATGAGCAGTTCTTC
CASSLGLAIYNEQFF
>14|TRBJ1-2|NA|TRBV27|NA
TGTGCCAGCAGTTTGGCGGGGGTAGACTATGGCTACACCTTC
CASSLAGVDYGYTF
>14|TRBJ2-7|NA|TRBV5-1|NA
TGCGCCAGCTGTAACAGGAGGGAATCCTACGAGCAGTACTTC
CASCNRRESYEQYF
>16|TRBJ2-1|NA|TRBV11-3|NA
TGTGCCAGCAGCTTAGGCTACAGGGAATTGACCGATGAGCAGTTCTTC
CASSLGYRELTDEQFF
>17|TRBJ2-3|NA|TRBV19|NA
TGTGCCAGTAGTATAGGGAGGACAGCGGTAGGCACAGATACGCAGTATTTT
CASSIGRTAVGTDTQYF
>13|TRBJ1-5|NA|TRBV29-1|NA
TGCAGCGTTGGGGTAGGGGTAGGTCAGCCCCAGCATTTT
CSVGVGVGQPQHF
>20|TRBJ2-1|NA|TRBV4-1|TRBD2
TGCGCCAGCAGCCAGATAGGACTAGCGGGAGGCCCCAGCTCCTACAATGAGCAGTTCTTC
CASSQIGLAGGPSSYNEQFF
>15|TRBJ1-2|NA|TRBV21-1|NA
TGTGCCAGCAGCAAGGCCAACCCTTGGAGTTATGGCTACACCTTC
CASSKANPWSYGYTF
>14|TRBJ2-7|NA|TRBV30|TRBD2
TGTGCCTGCGGCCCCGGAGCGGGAGTTACCGAGCAGTACTTC
CACGPGAGVTEQYF